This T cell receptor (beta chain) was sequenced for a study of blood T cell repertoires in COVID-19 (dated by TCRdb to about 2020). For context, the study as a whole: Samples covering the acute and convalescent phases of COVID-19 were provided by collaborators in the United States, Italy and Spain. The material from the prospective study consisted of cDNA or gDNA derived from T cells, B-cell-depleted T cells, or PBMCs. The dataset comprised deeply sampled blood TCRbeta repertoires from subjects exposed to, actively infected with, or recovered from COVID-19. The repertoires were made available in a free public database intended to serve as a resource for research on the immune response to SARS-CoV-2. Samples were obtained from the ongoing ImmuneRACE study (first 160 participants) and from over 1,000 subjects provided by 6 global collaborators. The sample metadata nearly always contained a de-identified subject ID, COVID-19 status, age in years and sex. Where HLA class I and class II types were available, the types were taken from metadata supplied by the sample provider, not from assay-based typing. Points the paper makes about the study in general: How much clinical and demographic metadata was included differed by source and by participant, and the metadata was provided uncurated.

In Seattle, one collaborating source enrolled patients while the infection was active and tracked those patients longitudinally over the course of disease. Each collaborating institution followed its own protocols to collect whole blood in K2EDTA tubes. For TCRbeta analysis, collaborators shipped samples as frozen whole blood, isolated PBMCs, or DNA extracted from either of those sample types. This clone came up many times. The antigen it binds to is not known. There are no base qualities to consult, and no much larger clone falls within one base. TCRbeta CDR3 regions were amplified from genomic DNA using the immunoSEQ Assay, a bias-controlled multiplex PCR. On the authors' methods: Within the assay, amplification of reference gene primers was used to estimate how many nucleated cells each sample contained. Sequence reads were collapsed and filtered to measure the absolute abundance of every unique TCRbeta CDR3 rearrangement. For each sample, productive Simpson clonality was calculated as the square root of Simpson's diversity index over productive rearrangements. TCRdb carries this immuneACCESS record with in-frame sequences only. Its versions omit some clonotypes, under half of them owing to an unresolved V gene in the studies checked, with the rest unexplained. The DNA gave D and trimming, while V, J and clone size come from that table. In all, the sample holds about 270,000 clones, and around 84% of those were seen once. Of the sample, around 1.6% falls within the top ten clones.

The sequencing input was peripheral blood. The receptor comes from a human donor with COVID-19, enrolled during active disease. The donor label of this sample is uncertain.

The CDR3 protein sequence reads: CASSQVSTGGYGYTF. The DNA is TGCGCCAGCAGCCAGGTCTCGACAGGGGGCTATGGCTACACCTTC. The chain is made from TRBV4-3 and TRBJ1-2; the central 9 bases match TRBD1. The germline V end is reduced by 3 bases and the J end by 4 bases; junction bases left unmatched: 6. Spanning cysteine to phenylalanine, the CDR3 consists of 15 amino acids. Only CDR3 DNA is held: 45 bases, read in frame from base 1. The germline V gene provides CDR1 LGHNA and CDR2 YSLEER.